The 4 T cell receptor beta chains given below trace back to one sample, sequenced in a study of shared clonotypes between healthy human individuals. Libraries were prepared by immunoSEQ multiplex PCR; TCRdb keeps only in-frame clonotypes and omits some of them. Of about 960,000 clones in the sample, around 80% were seen once. Sequenced sample: memory CD4+ T cells sorted from blood. Stated subset: CD45RA-negative fraction. These receptors were obtained from a young man in good health.

The CDR3 reads CASSRGTGAETQYF. The CDR3 DNA reads as TGCGCCAGCAGCCGCGGGACAGGGGCCGAGACCCAGTACTTC. This chain links TRBV10-1 with TRBJ2-5, with 10 bases fitting TRBD1. The germline CDR1 and CDR2 sequences are WNHNN and SYGVQD (reference sequence). V gave up 6 bases and J gave up 5 bases; unmatched junction bases: 6. The length of the CDR3 is 14 residues.

V and J are TRBV6-6 and TRBJ2-7, with 10 bases fitting TRBD1. This CDR3 is built from 13 residues. Germline V gives CDR1 MNHNY, CDR2 SVGAGI (reference sequence). Trimming removed 4 bases from V and 6 bases from J; junction bases left unmatched: 3. In nucleotides, the CDR3 is TGTGCCAGCAGTTGGGACAGGGGTTCCGAGCAGTACTTC. This codes for CASSWDRGSEQYF.

CDR3 in amino acids: CAISESTRGIRGYTF. DNA of the CDR3: TGTGCCATCAGTGAGTCGACTCGGGGCATTAGAGGCTACACCTTC. The chain couples TRBV10-3 to TRBJ1-2; D perhaps matches TRBD1 (5 bases). Per the germline V gene, CDR1 is ENHRY and CDR2 is SYGVKD. V lost 0 bases, J lost 8 bases, and 16 bases lay in between. The CDR3 sequence is 15 residues long.

This chain links TRBV7-2 with TRBJ1-2, with D hard to call. CDR1 is SGHTA and CDR2 is FQGNSA in the germline V gene. CDR3 length equals 11 residues. Trimming shortened V by 5 bases and J by 8 bases, and 9 bases separated the two germline ends. The chain's CDR3 is CASSPDLGYTF. The CDR3 region has the DNA TGTGCCAGCAGCCCAGACCTCGGCTACACCTTC.